The next 26 T cell receptor beta chains were all read from a single sample in a study of OX40 agonist ivuxolimab in advanced cancers. Clones were sequenced by immunoSEQ multiplex PCR, and TCRdb holds only the in-frame ones, with some missing. The table lists fewer than 80,000 clones, 91% of them singletons. Material: CD4+ or CD8+ T cells sorted from blood, obtained in a trial of the OX40 agonist ivuxolimab. These receptors all stem from an adult with an advanced solid tumor such as melanoma, head and neck, liver or kidney cancer.

This sequence joins TRBV4-2 and TRBJ2-6; D not resolved. Germline loops: CDR1 LGHNA, CDR2 YNFKEQ. The V and J ends lost 4 bases and 0 bases respectively, with 13 bases between them. The CDR3 extends over 17 amino acids. The CDR3 is CASSPNLGSSGANVLTF. The CDR3 DNA sequence: TGTGCCAGCAGCCCGAACCTGGGGTCCTCTGGGGCCAACGTCCTGACTTTC.

In DNA, the CDR3 is TGTGCCAGCAGTCCAAGACAGGCTATCAGCACAGATACGCAGTATTTT. Translated, it gives CASSPRQAISTDTQYF. V and J are TRBV28 and TRBJ2-3; tentative D call: TRBD1 (6 bases). Per the germline V gene, CDR1 is MDHEN and CDR2 is SYDVKM. The CDR3 spans 16 residues. Between the trimmed V and J ends, which lost 5 bases and 0 bases, there was a span of 15 bases.

V gene TRBV11-2 combines with J gene TRBJ2-1; 8 positions match TRBD2. The CDR3 is 17 residues long. Germline trimming cut 1 base from V and 8 bases from J; bases unmatched to any gene: 13. CDR1 SGHAT and CDR2 FQNNGV come from the germline V gene. The chain's CDR3 is CASSLGREGRWRDEQFF. The CDR3 DNA is TGTGCCAGCAGCTTAGGCCGGGAGGGCCGGTGGAGGGATGAGCAGTTCTTC.

The V call is TRBV9, the J call TRBJ2-1; possible D gene TRBD2, 5 bases. Germline V gene sequence: CDR1 SGDLS, CDR2 YYNGEE. With 4 bases removed from V and 6 bases from J, the gap between germline ends came to 11 bases. The CDR3 has 13 residues. DNA for the CDR3: TGTGCCAGCAGCAGTGGACTCCGCAATGAGCAGTTCTTC. Translating it yields CASSSGLRNEQFF.

The J gene is TRBJ2-5, the V gene TRBV27, with TRBD1 matching over 8 bases. The DNA end favors TRBJ2-7, so the J call may be wrong. Germline V gene sequence: CDR1 MNHEY, CDR2 SMNVEV (reference sequence). The CDR3 runs to 14 residues. CDR3 bases: TGTGCCAGCAGTCGGGGACAGGATACCACCGAGCAGTACTTC. It translates to CASSRGQDTTEQYF.

The rearrangement uses TRBV21-1 and TRBJ2-1; whether TRBD1, the table's D call, matches the DNA was not checked. TRBV21-1 is a known pseudogene. This CDR3 has 17 amino acids. The CDR3 DNA sequence: TGTGCCAGCAGCAAAGATCGACACGCCGACTCCTACAATGAGCAGTTCTTC. This sequence encodes CASSKDRHADSYNEQFF.

The V call is TRBV11-3, the J call TRBJ2-7; D is possibly TRBD2 (5 bases). V was pared by 1 base and J by 1 base, with 5 bases between. The V gene's germline CDR1 is SGHNT and CDR2 YENEEA. The CDR3 totals 13 residues. The CDR3 region has the DNA TGTGCCAGCAGCTTAGGCGGGTCCTACGAGCAGTACTTC. Amino acids: CASSLGGSYEQYF. The full variable domain, its missing parts supplied by reference TRBV11-3 and TRBJ2-7, is EAGVVQSPRYKIIEKKQPVAFWCNPISGHNTLYWYLQNLGQGPELLIRYENEEAVDDSQLPKDRFSAERLKGVDSTLKIQPAELGDSAVYLCASSLGGSYEQYFGPGTRLTVT.

J is TRBJ2-7 and V is TRBV27; TRBD1 agrees at 12 bases. The length of the CDR3 is 14 residues. CDR1 is MNHEY, CDR2 SMNVEV, per germline (reference sequence). Trimming took 5 bases from V and 5 from J; bases not matched to a gene: 4. Written as DNA, the CDR3 is TGTGCCAGCAGTCCCGGGACAGGGGGCGACGAGCAGTACTTC. Its protein product is CASSPGTGGDEQYF.

This clone was detected only once. The chain joins TRBV28 to TRBJ2-1; 8 bases align to TRBD2. This CDR3 is 15 amino acids long. CDR1 MDHEN and CDR2 SYDVKM come from the germline V gene. V lost 3 bases to trimming and J lost 8 bases; unmatched junction nucleotides: 9. This CDR3 is CASSFSGNPSDEQFF. CDR3 in DNA: TGTGCCAGCAGTTTTAGCGGGAATCCTTCGGATGAGCAGTTCTTC.

The rearrangement joins TRBV4-3 to TRBJ2-3; weak D call: TRBD1 (5 bases). Germline V lookup: CDR1 LGHNA, CDR2 YSLEER. This CDR3 contains 16 residues. Trimming took 3 bases from V and 2 from J, leaving 15 bases between them. Here the CDR3 reads CASSHFPQGITDTQYF. DNA for the CDR3: TGCGCCAGCAGCCACTTTCCCCAGGGAATCACAGATACGCAGTATTTT.

The chain couples TRBV4-3 to TRBJ2-3, with 9 positions matching TRBD2. The CDR3 contains 16 residues. Germline loops: CDR1 LGHNA, CDR2 YSLEER. Trimming took 0 bases from V and 7 from J; bases not matched to a gene: 8. CDR3 region: CASSQDSLAGLNTQYF. The CDR3 DNA is TGCGCCAGCAGCCAAGATAGCCTAGCGGGACTAAATACGCAGTATTTT.

CDR3 residues: CSARVRRGYTF. The CDR3 bases are TGCAGTGCTAGAGTCCGGAGGGGCTACACCTTC. This chain uses TRBV20-1 with TRBJ1-2; D call uncertain. Germline V gene lookup returns CDR1 DFQATT and CDR2 SNEGSKA (reference sequence). The CDR3 sequence is 11 residues long. The V end lost 1 base, the J end lost 8 bases, and 8 bases lay between the germline ends.

V usage is TRBV29-1 and J usage is TRBJ2-5; tentative D call: TRBD2 (5 bases). The CDR3 has 16 amino acids. Between the trimmed V and J ends, which lost 6 bases and 5 bases, there was a span of 25 bases. CDR1 SQVTM and CDR2 ANQGSEA come from the germline V gene. DNA of the CDR3: TGCAGCGTAGCAGGCCACCTTGGGGAAACGGGGGAGACCCAGTACTTC. This encodes CSVAGHLGETGETQYF.

V and J are TRBV4-3 and TRBJ1-2; TRBD1 might be the D (6 bases). The germline V gene has CDR1 LGHNA and CDR2 YSLEER. The germline V and J ends were trimmed by 1 base and 4 bases, with 16 bases remaining between them. This CDR3 has 16 residues. CDR3 loop: CASSQVRGEASYGYTF. CDR3 in DNA: TGCGCCAGCAGCCAAGTTAGGGGGGAAGCTAGCTATGGCTACACCTTC.

This sequence joins TRBV19 and TRBJ1-6, with D perhaps TRBD1 (6 bases). V was shortened by 3 bases and J by 10 bases, with 10 bases between the two germline ends. The CDR3 is 13 residues long. Germline V gene data show CDR1 as LNHDA and CDR2 as SQIVND (reference sequence). CDR3 loop: CASSIGGGSPLHF. CDR3 nucleotide sequence: TGTGCCAGTAGTATCGGGGGCGGCTCACCCCTCCACTTT.

This clone ranks as large. The chain uses TRBV29-1 and TRBJ2-5, with 7 bases lining up with TRBD2. Germline CDR1 is SQVTM and CDR2 is ANQGSEA. The CDR3 is 14 amino acids. J lost 1 base, V lost 5 bases, and 7 bases had no gene match. CDR3 sequence (DNA): TGCAGCGTTCCCCCTAGCGGCCCCCAAGAGACCCAGTACTTC. Its protein product is CSVPPSGPQETQYF.

This chain uses TRBV5-1 with TRBJ2-5; 8 bases map to TRBD1. In germline, CDR1 is SGHRS, CDR2 YFSETQ. The CDR3 has 17 residues. Trimming took 0 bases from V and 2 from J; bases not matched to a gene: 9. DNA of the CDR3: TGCGCCAGCAGCTTGGGACAGGGGTTCGTTCCGCAAGAGACCCAGTACTTC. Its translation: CASSLGQGFVPQETQYF.

V is TRBV15 and J is TRBJ2-1; 11 positions agree with TRBD2. Trimming removed 5 bases from V and 7 bases from J; junction bases left unmatched: 7. This CDR3 has 15 amino acids. Germline CDR1 is LNHNV and CDR2 is YYDKDF (reference sequence). The CDR3 here is CATSPGLAELNEQFF. CDR3 DNA sequence: TGTGCCACCAGCCCGGGACTAGCGGAGCTAAATGAGCAGTTCTTC. The full variable domain, in which reference TRBV15 and TRBJ2-1 provide the parts outside the CDR3, is DAMVIQNPRYQVTQFGKPVTLSCSQTLNHNVMYWYQQKSSQAPKLLFHYYDKDFNNEADTPDNFQSRRPNTSFCFLDIRSPGLGDTAMYLCATSPGLAELNEQFFGPGTRLTVL.

This chain connects TRBV2 to TRBJ2-7, with TRBD1 matching 7 bases. Germline CDR1 reads SNHLY; CDR2 reads FYNNEI. This CDR3 has 15 amino acids. The V segment lost 3 bases and the J segment 2 bases; nucleotides outside the gene matches: 7. CDR3 in amino acids: CASSDLLQGPYEQYF. For the CDR3, the DNA is TGTGCCAGCAGTGATCTTTTACAGGGGCCCTACGAGCAGTACTTC.

This chain connects TRBV2 to TRBJ2-1, with 11 bases fitting TRBD2. With V trimmed by 7 bases and J by 7 bases, 12 bases remained unmatched. The CDR3 has 16 amino acids. The germline gives CDR1 SNHLY, CDR2 FYNNEI. This chain's CDR3 is CASKVTSGALENEQFF. The CDR3 region has the DNA TGTGCCAGCAAGGTGACTAGCGGGGCGTTGGAGAATGAGCAGTTCTTC.

V gene TRBV9 combines with J gene TRBJ2-1, with D unclear. Per the germline V gene, CDR1 is SGDLS and CDR2 is YYNGEE. The CDR3 consists of 15 residues. V was shortened by 3 bases and J by 8 bases, with 18 bases between the two germline ends. Written as DNA, the CDR3 is TGTGCCAGCAGCGCCAAGATGGGGATCGGGTATGAGCAGTTCTTC. Translated: CASSAKMGIGYEQFF.

The V call is TRBV6-1, the J call TRBJ1-5, with 10 nucleotides matching TRBD1. V lost 6 bases, J lost 5 bases, and 4 bases stayed unmatched. The CDR3 is 14 residues long. Germline-derived CDR1 and CDR2 are MNHNS and SASEGT. CDR3 sequence (DNA): TGTGCCAGCAGGGGACAGGGGTTCGATCAGCCCCAGCATTTT. This encodes CASRGQGFDQPQHF.

The gene calls are TRBV6-6 and TRBJ2-3; 10 positions match TRBD1. The CDR3 covers 15 residues. Germline V gives CDR1 MNHNY, CDR2 SVGAGI (reference sequence). With V trimmed by 4 bases and J by 2 bases, 3 bases remained unmatched. The CDR3 nucleotides are TGTGCCAGCAGTTCCGGGACAGGGGACACAGATACGCAGTATTTT. Its protein is CASSSGTGDTDTQYF.

There are a few counts of this clone. The chain is built from TRBV28 and TRBJ2-3, with 11 bases identical to TRBD2. Germline V gives CDR1 MDHEN, CDR2 SYDVKM. CDR3 length equals 14 residues. Trimming took 7 bases from V and 6 from J; bases not matched to a gene: 6. The CDR3 here is CASTLAGGSDTQYF. CDR3 in DNA: TGTGCCAGCACCCTAGCGGGAGGAAGCGATACGCAGTATTTT. Full variable domain (remainder filled in from reference TRBV28 and TRBJ2-3): DVKVTQSSRYLVKRTGEKVFLECVQDMDHENMFWYRQDPGLGLRLIYFSYDVKMKEKGDIPEGYSVSREKKERFSLILESASTNQTSMYLCASTLAGGSDTQYFGPGTRLTVL.

This clone was seen only a few times. The chain recombines TRBV28 with TRBJ2-3; possibly TRBD1 for D (6 bases). This CDR3 region has 15 residues. Trimming removed 6 bases from V and 8 bases from J, with 21 bases in between. CDR1 and CDR2 from the germline V gene are MDHEN and SYDVKM. The CDR3 bases are TGTGCCAGCAGCACTAATGTCCGGACAGTGGGTACGCAGTATTTT. Residues: CASSTNVRTVGTQYF.

V and J are TRBV19 and TRBJ1-1; the D is unclear. CDR1 LNHDA and CDR2 SQIVND come from the germline V gene (reference sequence). The CDR3 extends over 13 amino acids. Trimming shortened V by 4 bases and J by 2 bases, and 8 bases separated the two germline ends. DNA for the CDR3: TGTGCCAGTAGTACGGCAGCCAACACTGAAGCTTTCTTT. Its translation: CASSTAANTEAFF.